This T cell receptor beta chain was retrieved from a study of graft-versus-host responses after intestinal transplantation. About the research overall: Those transplanted obtained multivisceral, liver-intestinal, or isolated intestinal grafts. The recipients all started with anti-thymocyte globulin induction and then took tacrolimus and steroids for approximately 3 years.

Sequenced by immunoSEQ multiplex PCR; TCRdb stores in-frame clones only, minus some. The sample has some 48,000 clones; approximately 84% are singletons. The ends lost 7 bases at V and 7 bases at J; junction bases unmatched: 9. Germline values: CDR1 LNHDA, CDR2 SQIVND (reference sequence). The CDR3 totals 14 residues. General study results and limits: Peak circulating GvH clone levels tracked with early post-transplant HvG declines. GvH clones detected in recipient marrow included some appearing first in ileum or blood.

A note on this clone: Its antigen is unknown.

Sample: unstimulated CD4+ T cells sorted from spleen or lymph node cells, taken before transplant. V usage is TRBV19 and J usage is TRBJ1-4, with 7 bases that match TRBD1. The sequence was obtained from a human donor who was the organ donor for an intestinal transplant. The CDR3 DNA sequence: TGTGCCAGTAACTCACCGGGACAGCTTGAAAAACTGTTTTTT. Amino acids: CASNSPGQLEKLFF.